This entry describes one TCR beta chain. The data were taken from a study of OX40 agonist ivuxolimab in advanced cancers. Whole-study context: The patients received agonistic anti-OX40 (CD134) antibody ivuxolimab.

Sequencing used immunoSEQ multiplex PCR; TCRdb keeps in-frame clones, though not all of them. The sample consists of roughly 93,000 clones, around 90% of them appearing once. Excluded were patients having autoimmune disease history or systemic immunosuppression. Trimming took 5 bases from V and 10 from J; bases not matched to a gene: 3. From germline, CDR1 is MNHEY and CDR2 SVGAGI. The CDR3 is made up of 11 amino acids. This sample comprised CD4+ or CD8+ T cells sorted from blood, obtained in a trial of the OX40 agonist ivuxolimab. This chain links TRBV6-5 with TRBJ1-1; the match to TRBD1 covers 8 bases. This TCR was sampled from an adult with an advanced solid tumor such as melanoma, head and neck, liver or kidney cancer. The CDR3 nucleotides read TGTGCCAGCAGTACCCAGGGGGCAGCTTTCTTT. This gives the protein CASSTQGAAFF.